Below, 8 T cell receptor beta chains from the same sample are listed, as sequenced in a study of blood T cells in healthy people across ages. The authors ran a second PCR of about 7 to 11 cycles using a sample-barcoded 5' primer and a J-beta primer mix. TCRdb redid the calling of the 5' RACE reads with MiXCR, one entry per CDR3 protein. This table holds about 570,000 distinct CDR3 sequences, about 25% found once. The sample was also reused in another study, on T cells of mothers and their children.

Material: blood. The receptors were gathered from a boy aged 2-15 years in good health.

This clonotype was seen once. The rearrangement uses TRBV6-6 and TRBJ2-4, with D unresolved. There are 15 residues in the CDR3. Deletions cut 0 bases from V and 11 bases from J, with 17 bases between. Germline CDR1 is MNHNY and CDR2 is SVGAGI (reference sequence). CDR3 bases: TGTGCCAGCAGTTACTCGATACAGACCCCTCTCTTTCAGTACTTC. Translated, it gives CASSYSIQTPLFQYF.

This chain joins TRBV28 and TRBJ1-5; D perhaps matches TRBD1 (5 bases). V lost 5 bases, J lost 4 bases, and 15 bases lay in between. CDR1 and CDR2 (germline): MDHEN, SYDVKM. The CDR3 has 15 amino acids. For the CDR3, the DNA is TGTGCCAGCAGTCCCTTAGGGGCAGGGAATCAGCCCCAGCATTTT. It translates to CASSPLGAGNQPQHF.

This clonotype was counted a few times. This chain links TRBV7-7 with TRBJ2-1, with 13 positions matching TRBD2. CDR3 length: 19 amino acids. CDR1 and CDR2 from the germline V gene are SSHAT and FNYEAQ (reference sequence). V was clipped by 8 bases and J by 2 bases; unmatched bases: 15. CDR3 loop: CASGRSHTSGRAAYNEQFF. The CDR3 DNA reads TGTGCCAGCGGAAGGTCGCATACTAGCGGGAGGGCCGCCTACAATGAGCAGTTCTTC.

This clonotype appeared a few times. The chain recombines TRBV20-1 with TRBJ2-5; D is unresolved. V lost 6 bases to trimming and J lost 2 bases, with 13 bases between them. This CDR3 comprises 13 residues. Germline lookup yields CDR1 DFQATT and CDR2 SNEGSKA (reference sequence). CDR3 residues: CSARRISQETQYF. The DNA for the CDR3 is TGCAGTGCACGAAGGATCTCGCAAGAGACCCAGTACTTC.

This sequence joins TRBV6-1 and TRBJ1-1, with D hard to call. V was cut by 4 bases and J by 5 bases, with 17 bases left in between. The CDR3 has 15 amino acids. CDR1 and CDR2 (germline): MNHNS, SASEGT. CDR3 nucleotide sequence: TGTGCCAGCAGTGGCGAGGGAACATCGGAAACTGAAGCTTTCTTT. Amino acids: CASSGEGTSETEAFF.

This CDR3 is CSVQPWGGTDTQYF. The CDR3, as DNA: TGCAGCGTTCAACCCTGGGGCGGCACAGATACGCAGTATTTT. V is TRBV29-1 and J is TRBJ2-3; D might be TRBD1 (5 bases). Germline lookup yields CDR1 SQVTM and CDR2 ANQGSEA. The ends were cut back, 5 bases at V and 1 base at J, with 13 bases in the middle. The CDR3 is 14 amino acids.

The CDR3 region has the DNA TGTGCCAGCAGCTTGCCCCCAGAACACAATGAGCAGTTCTTC. Translation gives CASSLPPEHNEQFF. The chain is built from TRBV7-8 and TRBJ2-1; no clear D gene. This CDR3 spans 14 amino acids. Deletions cut 3 bases from V and 5 bases from J, with 11 bases between. Germline-derived CDR1 and CDR2 are SGHVS and FQNEAQ.

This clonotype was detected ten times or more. The CDR3 protein is CASSLAVGIRYEQYF. The CDR3 nucleotides are TGTGCCAGCAGCTTGGCCGTCGGGATCAGGTACGAGCAGTACTTC. The V and J genes are TRBV7-6 and TRBJ2-7, with a weak D call TRBD2 (5 bases). CDR1 and CDR2 from the germline V gene are SGHVS and FNYEAQ. Trimming removed 3 bases from V and 4 bases from J, with 16 bases in between. The CDR3 is 15 residues long.